Sequencing of this T cell receptor beta chain was carried out in a study of blood T cell repertoires in COVID-19. The CDR3 spans 15 residues. CDR1 is SGHRS and CDR2 is YFSETQ in the germline V gene. Trimming took off 0 bases at V and 3 bases at J, with 11 bases between the two ends. Here immunoSEQ multiplex PCR was the method, and the copy in TCRdb shows in-frame clones only, minus some. The repertoire holds approximately 260,000 clones, with around nine tenths as singletons. The table lists this clone with a count of one. V is TRBV5-1 and J is TRBJ2-3, with D possibly being TRBD2 (6 bases). Source material: peripheral blood. The sequence derives from a woman between 40 and 55 years old who had recovered from COVID-19. As DNA, the CDR3 is TGCGCCAGCAGCTTGGCCGGGGGAAGGACAGATACGCAGTATTTT. Translating it yields CASSLAGGRTDTQYF.